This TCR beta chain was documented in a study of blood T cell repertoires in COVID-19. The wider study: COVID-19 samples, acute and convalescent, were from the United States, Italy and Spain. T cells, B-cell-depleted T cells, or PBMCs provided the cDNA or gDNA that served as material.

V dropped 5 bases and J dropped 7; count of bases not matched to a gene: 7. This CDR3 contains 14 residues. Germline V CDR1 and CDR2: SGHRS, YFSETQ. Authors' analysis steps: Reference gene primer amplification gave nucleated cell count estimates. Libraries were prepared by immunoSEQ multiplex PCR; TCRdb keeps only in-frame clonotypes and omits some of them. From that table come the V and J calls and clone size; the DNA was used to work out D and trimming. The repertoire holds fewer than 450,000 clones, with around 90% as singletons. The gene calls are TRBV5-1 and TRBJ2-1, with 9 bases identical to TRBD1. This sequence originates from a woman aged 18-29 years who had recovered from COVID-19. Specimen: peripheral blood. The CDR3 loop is CASSRDRDWNEQFF. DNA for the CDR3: TGCGCCAGCAGTCGGGACAGGGATTGGAATGAGCAGTTCTTC.